The entry below gives a single T cell receptor (beta chain) sequence along with its context. This clonotype came up many times. The antigen it recognizes is unknown. No clone much larger than this one lies a single base away; base qualities are absent. This sample is drawn from a study of T cell repertoires in cytomegalovirus infection (dated by TCRdb to about 2019). Study-wide context: Alongside well-studied HLA-B-restricted epitopes, the peptide stimulations were aimed at recently identified HLA-C-restricted CMV epitopes, whose presentation resists viral immunomodulation. Because public TCR beta signatures pointed to carriage of CMV infection together with the matching HLA type, the HLA type of each donor mattered for the analysis. Results and caveats for the whole study, not just this receptor: Carriers of CMV infection plus the relevant HLA type were discriminated by the cumulative frequency of public TCR beta family members in the study cohort and in an independent approximately 340-donor cohort. In the ex vivo response, HLA-C-restricted CMV-specific TCR beta clonotypes were dominant, and in two of eight donors the single most frequent clonotype came from this HLA-C-restricted group.

Taken with the paper, the label for treatment or condition translates to: in vitro stimulation with specific CMV peptide epitopes to enrich CMV-specific T cells. Reads for this sample came from an Illumina HiSeq 1500. TCRdb reprocessing: public reads trimmed at Q25 with fastp, clones called with MiXCR, in-frame beta chains kept. Under each unique CDR3 protein, matching rows form one entry showing the most common genes and DNA. The sample table lists hundreds of thousands of distinct CDR3 sequences, roughly a third of them with a count of one. The top ten clones comprise about 17% of the sample. The sample was cultured PBMCs, taken from culture after CMV antigen stimulation. The clonotype originates from a human donor in good health (CMV status not recorded). Some clones in this sample may be carry-over from other donors' samples.

The nucleotides read TGCAGTGCTAGAGCTTTTAGGGAAGCTGAAGCTTTCTTT. This sequence encodes CSARAFREAEAFF. The chain is made from TRBV20-1 and TRBJ1-1; a confident D gene designation cannot be given. Based on the germline V gene (reference sequence), the CDR1 and CDR2 sequences are DFQATT and SNEGSKA. Relative to germline, V is 1 base shorter and J is 6 bases shorter, with 12 bases between their ends. The CDR3 sequence holds 13 residues, the cysteine and phenylalanine included. This entry keeps only the CDR3 DNA: 39 bases, framed from base 1.